This TCR beta chain was retrieved from a study of T-cell memory formation after mild COVID-19. The overall study: Among the donors, TCR clusters were largely specific to each donor.

The TCR alpha and TCR beta cDNA libraries, bearing sample barcodes and UMIs, were generated by 5'RACE using constant-segment primers. TCRdb fed the 5' RACE reads into MiXCR, producing one record per CDR3 protein. The sample carries some 250,000 distinct CDR3 sequences, 8% to 9.5% recorded once. V lost 2 bases and J 0 bases, leaving 17 bases between the germline ends. Looked up from germline, CDR1 is SGHRS and CDR2 is YFSETQ. The CDR3 has 18 residues. This clonotype came up once. Its target is unknown. Study-wide findings and caveats: The authors did not confirm SARS-CoV-2 specificity of second-wave clones peaking day 37. Contracting CD8+ clones were enriched in EMRA, CD4+ mainly in CM and EM.

The genes are TRBV5-1 and TRBJ2-2, with D perhaps being TRBD1 or TRBD2 (5 bases each). Sequencing was carried out using PBMCs or a T cell subset sorted from them (not recorded which). The receptor was isolated from a man aged 18 to 29 who had mild COVID-19 (a few samples of this study predate the infection). Cell type and time point are not known. Here the CDR3 DNA reads TGCGCCAGCAGCTTCGGACCGATTGGGGGAACGAACACCGGGGAGCTGTTTTTT. Amino acid sequence: CASSFGPIGGTNTGELFF.